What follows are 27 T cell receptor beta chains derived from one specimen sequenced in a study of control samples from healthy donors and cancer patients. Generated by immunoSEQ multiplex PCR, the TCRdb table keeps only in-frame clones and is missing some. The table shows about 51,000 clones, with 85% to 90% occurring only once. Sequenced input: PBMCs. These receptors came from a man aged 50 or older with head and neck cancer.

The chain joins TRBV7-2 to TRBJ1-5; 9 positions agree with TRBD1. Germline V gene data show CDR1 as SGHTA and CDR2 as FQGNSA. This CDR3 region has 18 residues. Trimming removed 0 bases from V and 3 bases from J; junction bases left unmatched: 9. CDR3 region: CASSLALVGQGANQPQHF. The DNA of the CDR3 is TGTGCCAGCAGCTTAGCGCTGGTGGGACAGGGCGCCAATCAGCCCCAGCATTTT.

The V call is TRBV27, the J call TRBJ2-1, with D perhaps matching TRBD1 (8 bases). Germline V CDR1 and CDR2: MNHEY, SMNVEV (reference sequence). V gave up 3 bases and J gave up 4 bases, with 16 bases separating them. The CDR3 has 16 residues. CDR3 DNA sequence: TGTGCCAGCAGTTTCCGGGGGAGGGACAGGTACAATGAGCAGTTCTTC. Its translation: CASSFRGRDRYNEQFF.

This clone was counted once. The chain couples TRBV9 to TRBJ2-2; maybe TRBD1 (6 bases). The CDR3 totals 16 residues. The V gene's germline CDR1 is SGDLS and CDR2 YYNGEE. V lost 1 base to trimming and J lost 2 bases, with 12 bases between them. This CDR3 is CASSVWAGANTGELFF. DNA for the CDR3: TGTGCCAGCAGCGTATGGGCAGGGGCTAACACCGGGGAGCTGTTTTTT.

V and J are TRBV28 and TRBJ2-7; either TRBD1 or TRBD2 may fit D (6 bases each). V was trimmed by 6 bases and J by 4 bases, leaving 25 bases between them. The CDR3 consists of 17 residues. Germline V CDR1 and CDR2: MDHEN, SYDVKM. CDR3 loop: CASSFSFMGGVNYEQYF. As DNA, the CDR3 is TGTGCCAGCAGCTTCTCCTTCATGGGGGGCGTCAATTACGAGCAGTACTTC.

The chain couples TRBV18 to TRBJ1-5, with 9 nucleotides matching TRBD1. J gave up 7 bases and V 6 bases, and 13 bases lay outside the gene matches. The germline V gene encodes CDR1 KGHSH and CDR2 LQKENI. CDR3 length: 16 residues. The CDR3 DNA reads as TGTGCCAGCTCTCAGGGACAGGGAAGGCTCGGGCAGCCCCAGCATTTT. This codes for CASSQGQGRLGQPQHF.

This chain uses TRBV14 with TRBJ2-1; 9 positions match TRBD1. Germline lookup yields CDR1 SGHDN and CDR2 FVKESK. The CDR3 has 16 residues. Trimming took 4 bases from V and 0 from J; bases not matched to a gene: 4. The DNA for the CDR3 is TGTGCCAGCAGCCCCCCGGACAGGGGCTCCTACAATGAGCAGTTCTTC. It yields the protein CASSPPDRGSYNEQFF.

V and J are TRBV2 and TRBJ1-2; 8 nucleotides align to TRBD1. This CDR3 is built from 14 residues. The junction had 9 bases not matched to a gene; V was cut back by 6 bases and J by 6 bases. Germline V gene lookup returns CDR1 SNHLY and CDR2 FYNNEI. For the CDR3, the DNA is TGTGCCAGCAGCCTAACAGGGGGGTGGGATGGCTACACCTTC. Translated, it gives CASSLTGGWDGYTF.

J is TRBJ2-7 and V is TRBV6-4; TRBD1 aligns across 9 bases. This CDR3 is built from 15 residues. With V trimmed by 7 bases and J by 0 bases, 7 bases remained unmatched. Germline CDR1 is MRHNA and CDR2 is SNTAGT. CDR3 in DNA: TGTGCCAGCAAACCCACAGGGGGCGGCTCCTACGAGCAGTACTTC. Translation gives CASKPTGGGSYEQYF.

CDR3 in amino acids: CASRPTSGSWETQYF. CDR3 in DNA: TGTGCCAGCAGGCCCACTAGCGGGAGTTGGGAGACCCAGTACTTC. The V and J genes are TRBV5-4 and TRBJ2-5; TRBD2 matches at 11 bases. Per germline, CDR1 SGHNT and CDR2 YYREEE (reference sequence). V was pared by 5 bases and J by 5 bases, with 8 bases of the junction left unmatched. This CDR3 spans 15 amino acids.

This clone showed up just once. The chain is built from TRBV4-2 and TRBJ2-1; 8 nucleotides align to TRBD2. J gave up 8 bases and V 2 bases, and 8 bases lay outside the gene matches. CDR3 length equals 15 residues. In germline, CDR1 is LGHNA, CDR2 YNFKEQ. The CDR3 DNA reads TGTGCCAGCAGCCAATTACGGGGGGGGATCGATGAGCAGTTCTTC. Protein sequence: CASSQLRGGIDEQFF.

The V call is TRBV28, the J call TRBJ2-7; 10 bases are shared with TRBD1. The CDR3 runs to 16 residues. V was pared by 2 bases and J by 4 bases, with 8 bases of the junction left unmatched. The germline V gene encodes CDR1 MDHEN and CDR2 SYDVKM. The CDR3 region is CASSLGRQGAGYEQYF. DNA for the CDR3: TGTGCCAGCAGTTTAGGCCGACAGGGGGCAGGATACGAGCAGTACTTC.

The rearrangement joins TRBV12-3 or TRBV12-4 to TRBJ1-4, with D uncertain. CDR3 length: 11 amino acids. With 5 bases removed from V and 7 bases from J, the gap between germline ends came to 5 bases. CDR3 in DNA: TGTGCCAGCAGTATTTCTGAAAAACTGTTTTTT. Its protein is CASSISEKLFF.

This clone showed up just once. In DNA, the CDR3 is TGTGCCAGCAGCTTAACGGCAGGACAAGAGACCCAGTACTTC. Amino acid sequence: CASSLTAGQETQYF. This chain joins TRBV7-3 and TRBJ2-5; D is undetermined. In germline, CDR1 is SGHTA, CDR2 FQGTGA. The CDR3 totals 14 residues. The ends were cut back, 0 bases at V and 2 bases at J, with 7 bases in the middle. Using reference TRBV7-3 and TRBJ2-5 for the parts outside the CDR3, the full variable domain is GAGVSQTPSNKVTEKGKYVELRCDPISGHTALYWYRQSLGQGPEFLIYFQGTGAADDSGLPNDRFFAVRPEGSVSTLKIQRTERGDSAVYLCASSLTAGQETQYFGPGTRLLVL.

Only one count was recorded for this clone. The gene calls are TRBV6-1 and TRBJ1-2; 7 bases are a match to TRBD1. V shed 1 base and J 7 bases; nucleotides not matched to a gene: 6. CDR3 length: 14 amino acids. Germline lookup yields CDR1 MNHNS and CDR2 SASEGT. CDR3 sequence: CASSEGTGFPGYTF. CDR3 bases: TGTGCCAGCAGTGAAGGGACAGGCTTTCCTGGCTACACCTTC.

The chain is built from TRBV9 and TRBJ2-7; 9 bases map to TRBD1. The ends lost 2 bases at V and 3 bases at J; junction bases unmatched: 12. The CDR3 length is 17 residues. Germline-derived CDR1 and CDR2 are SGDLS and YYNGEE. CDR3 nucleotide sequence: TGTGCCAGCAGCGTCCGCCCTGCGGGACAGGGTGTCTACGAGCAGTACTTC. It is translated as CASSVRPAGQGVYEQYF.

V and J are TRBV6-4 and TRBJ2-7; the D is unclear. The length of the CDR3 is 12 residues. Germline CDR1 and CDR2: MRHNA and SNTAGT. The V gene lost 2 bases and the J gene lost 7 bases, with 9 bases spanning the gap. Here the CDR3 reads CASSDAIGEQYF. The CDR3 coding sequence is TGTGCCAGCAGTGACGCGATCGGGGAGCAGTACTTC.

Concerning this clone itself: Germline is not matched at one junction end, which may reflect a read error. CDR3 protein: CAINEVPEGTQYF. DNA for the CDR3: TGTGCCATCAATGAGGTCCCTGAGGGGACCCAGTACTTC. The chain links TRBV10-3 to TRBJ2-5, with a weak D call TRBD2 (5 bases). Germline assignment: CDR1 ENHRY and CDR2 SYGVKD. The CDR3 is 13 residues long.

The CDR3 loop reads CASSPSRDRYNEQFF. Written as DNA, the CDR3 is TGTGCCAGCTCACCATCACGGGACCGGTACAATGAGCAGTTCTTC. The V and J genes are TRBV18 and TRBJ2-1; the D call may be TRBD1 or TRBD2 (5 bases each). Trimming removed 2 bases from V and 4 bases from J, with 12 bases in between. This CDR3 is 15 amino acids long. Germline values: CDR1 KGHSH, CDR2 LQKENI.

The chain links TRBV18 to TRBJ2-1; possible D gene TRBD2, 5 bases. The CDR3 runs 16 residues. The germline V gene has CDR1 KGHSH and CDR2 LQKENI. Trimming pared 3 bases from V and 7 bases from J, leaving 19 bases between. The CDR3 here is CASSPQQLGRGNEQFF. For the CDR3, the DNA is TGTGCCAGCTCACCTCAGCAATTAGGGCGAGGGAATGAGCAGTTCTTC.

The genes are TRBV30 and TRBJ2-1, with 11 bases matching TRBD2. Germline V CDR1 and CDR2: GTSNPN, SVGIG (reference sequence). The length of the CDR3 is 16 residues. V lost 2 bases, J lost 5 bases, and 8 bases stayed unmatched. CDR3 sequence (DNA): TGTGCCTGGAGTCTGGGACTAGCGGTCCCAGACAATGAGCAGTTCTTC. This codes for CAWSLGLAVPDNEQFF.

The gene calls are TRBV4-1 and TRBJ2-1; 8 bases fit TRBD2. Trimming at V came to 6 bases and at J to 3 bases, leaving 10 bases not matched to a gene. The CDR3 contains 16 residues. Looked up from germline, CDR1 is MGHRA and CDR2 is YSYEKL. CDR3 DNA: TGCGCCAGCAGACCGCTACTAGCGGACTACTACAATGAGCAGTTCTTC. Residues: CASRPLLADYYNEQFF.

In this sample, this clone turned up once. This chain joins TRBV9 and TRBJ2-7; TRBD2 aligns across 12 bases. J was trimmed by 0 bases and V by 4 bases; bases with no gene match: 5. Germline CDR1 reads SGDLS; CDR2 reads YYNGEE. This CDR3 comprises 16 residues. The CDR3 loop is CASSPTSGGPSYEQYF. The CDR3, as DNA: TGTGCCAGCAGCCCTACTAGCGGGGGGCCCTCCTACGAGCAGTACTTC.

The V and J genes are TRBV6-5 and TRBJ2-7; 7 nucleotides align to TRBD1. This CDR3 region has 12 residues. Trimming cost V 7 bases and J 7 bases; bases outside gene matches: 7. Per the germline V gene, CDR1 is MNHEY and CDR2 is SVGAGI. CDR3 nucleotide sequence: TGTGCCAGCACCGACAGGGATCGAGAGCAGTACTTC. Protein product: CASTDRDREQYF.

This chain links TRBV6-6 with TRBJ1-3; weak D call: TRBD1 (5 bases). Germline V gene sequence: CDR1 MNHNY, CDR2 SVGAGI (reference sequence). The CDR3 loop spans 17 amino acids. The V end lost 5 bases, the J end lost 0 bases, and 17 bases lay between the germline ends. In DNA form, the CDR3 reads TGTGCCAGCAGTCCCTTCGGGGGGGAAGTCTCTGGAAACACCATATATTTT. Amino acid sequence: CASSPFGGEVSGNTIYF.

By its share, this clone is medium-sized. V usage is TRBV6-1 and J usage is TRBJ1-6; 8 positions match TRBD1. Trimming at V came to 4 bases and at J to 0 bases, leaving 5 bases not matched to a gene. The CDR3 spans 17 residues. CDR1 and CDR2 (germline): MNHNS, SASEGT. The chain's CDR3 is CASSGGTGVSYNSPLHF. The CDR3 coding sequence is TGTGCCAGCAGTGGGGGGACAGGAGTCTCCTATAATTCACCCCTCCACTTT.

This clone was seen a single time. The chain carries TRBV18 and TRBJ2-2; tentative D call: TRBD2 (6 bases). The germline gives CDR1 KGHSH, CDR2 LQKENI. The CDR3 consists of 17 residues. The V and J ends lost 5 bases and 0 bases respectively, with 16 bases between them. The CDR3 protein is CASSTFNRDSNTGELFF. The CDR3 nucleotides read TGTGCCAGCTCAACGTTTAACCGGGACTCGAACACCGGGGAGCTGTTTTTT.

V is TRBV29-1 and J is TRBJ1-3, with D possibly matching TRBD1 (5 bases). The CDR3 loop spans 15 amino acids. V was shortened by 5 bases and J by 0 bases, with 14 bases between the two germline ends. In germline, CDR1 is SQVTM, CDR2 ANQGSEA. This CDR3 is CSVIFGGTSGNTIYF. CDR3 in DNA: TGCAGCGTTATATTCGGAGGGACCTCTGGAAACACCATATATTTT.